What follows describes a single T cell receptor (beta chain). Its matching antigen is unknown. This sample is drawn from a study of cytotoxic CD8 clonotypes in ibrutinib-treated CLL. Study-wide results and caveats: Contraction or stability on treatment was seen for public clonotypes, which were uncommon. In sustained-remission versus progressing patients, sampling times differed.

Libraries of TCR beta were made from 1.5 to 2.5 micrograms of genomic DNA that came from cryopreserved PBMCs. CDR3 length: 15 residues. J lost 1 base, V lost 3 bases, and 3 bases had no gene match. CDR1 and CDR2 from the germline V gene are MDHEN and SYDVKM. TCRdb's copy holds only in-frame clones and misses some; the assay was immunoSEQ multiplex PCR. In the table there are about 160,000 clones, approximately 80% of which are singletons. The chain employs TRBV28 and TRBJ1-2; 9 bases match TRBD1. The specimen comprised PBMCs, sampled after 24 months of ibrutinib treatment. This clonotype was obtained from a human donor with chronic lymphocytic leukemia. The chain's CDR3 is CASSLGDRVNYGYTF. CDR3 bases: TGTGCCAGCAGTTTGGGGGACAGGGTTAACTATGGCTACACCTTC.